Below are 29 T cell receptor beta chains sequenced from a single sample in a study of CDR3 diversity in severe acne. TCRdb re-derived calls from the PCR reads in MiXCR, one entry per CDR3 protein. The table includes some 90,000 distinct CDR3 sequences, 45% to 55% detected once. Sequencing was done on a sample of blood. All receptors derive from a male donor in good health, serving as a control.

The rearrangement links TRBV28 to TRBJ2-7; TRBD1 agrees at 7 bases. Looked up from germline, CDR1 is MDHEN and CDR2 is SYDVKM. The CDR3 is made up of 14 amino acids. V dropped 4 bases and J dropped 3; count of bases not matched to a gene: 6. The CDR3 sequence: CASSSRTGGYEQYF. CDR3 nucleotide sequence: TGTGCCAGCAGTTCGCGGACAGGAGGCTACGAGCAGTACTTC.

V and J are TRBV15 and TRBJ1-2, with TRBD1 identical over 12 bases. The V and J ends lost 3 bases and 8 bases, in that order; junction bases with no gene match: 7. The CDR3 has 15 residues. Germline V CDR1 and CDR2: LNHNV, YYDKDF (reference sequence). The CDR3 coding sequence is TGTGCCACCAGCAGCGCCGGGACAGGGGGCTGGGGCTACACCTTC. It yields the protein CATSSAGTGGWGYTF.

In its sample, this clonotype was seen many times. J is TRBJ2-1 and V is TRBV6-2 or TRBV6-3; no clear D gene. This CDR3 has 14 amino acids. The germline V gene encodes CDR1 MNHEY and CDR2 SVGEGT. Trimming took off 4 bases at V and 0 bases at J, with 7 bases between the two ends. Here the CDR3 DNA reads TGTGCCAGCAGTTGGCCCAACTCCTACAATGAGCAGTTCTTC. Its translation is CASSWPNSYNEQFF.

The gene calls are TRBV4-2 and TRBJ2-7; 13 positions agree with TRBD2. The CDR3 is 17 residues long. Germline CDR1 LGHNA, CDR2 YNFKEQ. The J segment lost 5 bases and the V segment lost 4 bases, leaving 11 bases of the junction unmatched. The DNA for the CDR3 is TGTGCCAGCAGCCCGAAACCTGGACTAGCGGGAGAAAACGAGCAGTACTTC. Protein product: CASSPKPGLAGENEQYF.

CDR3 nucleotide sequence: TGTGCCAGCAGTTGGGACACCAACTATGGCTACACCTTC. Translated: CASSWDTNYGYTF. This rearrangement joins TRBV2 to TRBJ1-2; possible D gene TRBD1, 6 bases. The V end lost 5 bases, the J end lost 2 bases, and 9 bases lay between the germline ends. Germline-derived CDR1 and CDR2 are SNHLY and FYNNEI. This CDR3 region has 13 residues.

This chain links TRBV6-5 with TRBJ1-5; TRBD1 agrees at 7 bases. After removal of 2 bases from V and 4 bases from J, the junction contained 8 bases not matched to a gene. This CDR3 is built from 16 residues. Germline assignment: CDR1 MNHEY and CDR2 SVGAGI. CDR3: CASSYRVTGRNQPQHF. The CDR3 DNA follows: TGTGCCAGCAGTTACCGTGTGACAGGGCGAAATCAGCCCCAGCATTTT.

For this clonotype: Without the conserved terminal phenylalanine or tryptophan, this CDR3 likely stems from a read error. No DNA is shown, since the ends of the CDR3 on it are uncertain; the CDR3 is the one TCRdb lists. This chain's CDR3 is CASSLRGCPIYL. The chain combines TRBV7-3 with TRBJ1-3. Both ends counted, the CDR3 spans 12 residues. CDR1 is SGHTA, CDR2 FQGTGA, per germline.

The chain combines TRBV5-1 with TRBJ2-3, with 9 bases aligning to TRBD2. The V gene end was trimmed by 2 bases and the J gene end by 0 bases; junction bases not matched to a gene: 7. Germline CDR1 SGHRS, CDR2 YFSETQ. The CDR3 runs to 17 residues. This CDR3 is CASSFGLAGTSTDTQYF. The DNA for the CDR3 is TGCGCCAGCAGCTTTGGGCTAGCGGGGACTAGCACAGATACGCAGTATTTT.

This clonotype is medium-sized (0.01 to 0.1%) by share. J is TRBJ1-4 and V is TRBV20-1; D might be TRBD1 (5 bases). Germline V gene data show CDR1 as DFQATT and CDR2 as SNEGSKA (reference sequence). The V end was cut by 5 bases, the J end by 1 base, with 8 bases between. The CDR3 sequence is 13 residues long. The CDR3 reads CSAPTETNEKLFF. The DNA of the CDR3 is TGCAGTGCTCCGACAGAAACTAATGAAAAACTGTTTTTT.

This clonotype is judged medium-sized. At one end the junction does not follow the germline gene, possibly because of a read error. The J gene is TRBJ2-3, the V gene TRBV12-3 or TRBV12-4; 8 nucleotides match TRBD2. The CDR3 is made up of 14 amino acids. The CDR3 protein is CASRLAGSTDTQYF. The CDR3 coding sequence is TGTGCCAGCAGATTAGCGGGAAGCACAGATACGCAGTATTTT.

As concerns this clonotype: The DNA is left out, because the CDR3 cannot be placed on it with certainty; the CDR3 is given as TCRdb lists it. The chain recombines TRBV12-3 or TRBV12-4 with TRBJ2-1. 21 amino acids form the CDR3, both terminal residues included. CDR3 sequence reads: CASSQFGNTIYFGEPYNEQFF.

V gene TRBV6-5 combines with J gene TRBJ1-4; D may be TRBD1 (5 bases). Trimming shortened V by 2 bases and J by 2 bases, and 18 bases separated the two germline ends. This CDR3 has 18 amino acids. From germline, CDR1 is MNHEY and CDR2 SVGAGI. CDR3 sequence: CASSYRPPGSNTNEKLFF. The CDR3 DNA is TGTGCCAGCAGTTACCGTCCACCAGGGAGCAATACTAATGAAAAACTGTTTTTT.

The genes are TRBV7-7 and TRBJ2-1; D is tentatively TRBD1 or TRBD2 (6 bases each). Looked up from germline, CDR1 is SSHAT and CDR2 is FNYEAQ (reference sequence). CDR3 length: 14 amino acids. CDR3: CARGGQGSYNEQFF. The CDR3 DNA follows: TGTGCTAGAGGGGGGCAGGGGTCCTACAATGAGCAGTTCTTC.

This clonotype occurred a few times. The CDR3: CASSVTSGSRQETQYF. The CDR3 nucleotides read TGTGCCAGCAGTGTAACTAGCGGGAGTCGCCAAGAGACCCAGTACTTC. The genes are TRBV2 and TRBJ2-5; TRBD2 aligns across 11 bases. This CDR3 spans 16 amino acids. The V gene's germline CDR1 is SNHLY and CDR2 FYNNEI. Unmatched junction bases numbered 5, after V lost 4 bases and J lost 1 base.

This clonotype was counted only a few times. The germline gene is not matched at one end of the junction; a read error may be the cause. This chain connects TRBV20-1 to TRBJ1-1; 7 nucleotides agree with TRBD1. The CDR3 sequence is 12 residues long. Germline values: CDR1 DFQATT, CDR2 SNEGSKA (reference sequence). In nucleotides, the CDR3 is TGCAGTGCTAAAGACAGGGTACCTGAGGCTTTCTTT. Translated: CSAKDRVPEAFF.

In regard to this clonotype: Germline and junction disagree at one end, which may indicate a read error. This chain links TRBV6-6 with TRBJ2-7, with unresolved D. Germline CDR1 MNHNY, CDR2 SVGAGI (reference sequence). This CDR3 region has 14 residues. CDR3 coding DNA: TGTGCCATCAGTGAGTCGATCCGGTCCTACGAGCAGTACTTC. It yields the protein CAISESIRSYEQYF.

The chain uses TRBV6-1 and TRBJ1-3; 10 bases map to TRBD1. This CDR3 spans 15 amino acids. In germline, CDR1 is MNHNS, CDR2 SASEGT. After removal of 6 bases from V and 5 bases from J, the junction contained 7 bases not matched to a gene. The CDR3 DNA is TGTGCCAGCAGAAAAAGGACAGGGGGTCGAAACACCATATATTTT. Protein: CASRKRTGGRNTIYF.

This sequence joins TRBV4-3 and TRBJ1-2; D call uncertain. With 3 bases removed from V and 0 bases from J, the gap between germline ends came to 8 bases. This CDR3 has 14 amino acids. CDR1 LGHNA and CDR2 YSLEER come from the germline V gene. The CDR3 spells CASSQSTANYGYTF. CDR3 in DNA: TGCGCCAGCAGCCAGAGTACGGCTAACTATGGCTACACCTTC.

The DNA for the CDR3 is TGTGCCAGCAGCTGGGGCGGCGGGGGGGCCGGGTCAAGTGAGCAGTTCTTC. The encoded protein is CASSWGGGGAGSSEQFF. The chain links TRBV7-9 to TRBJ2-1; 9 positions match TRBD2. CDR1 and CDR2 (germline): SEHNR, FQNEAQ (reference sequence). The CDR3 spans 17 residues. V was pared by 4 bases and J by 9 bases, with 16 bases of the junction left unmatched.

V gene TRBV5-1 combines with J gene TRBJ2-7; a weak D match, TRBD1 (5 bases). Trimming took off 6 bases at V and 0 bases at J, with 19 bases between the two ends. CDR1 is SGHRS and CDR2 is YFSETQ in the germline V gene. CDR3 size: 16 residues. CDR3 sequence (DNA): TGCGCCAGCAACTTAACAGGAAGCATGAGCTCCTACGAGCAGTACTTC. As protein: CASNLTGSMSSYEQYF.

This clonotype came up many times. The chain has TRBV2 and TRBJ2-4; D not resolved. V lost 6 bases and J lost 4, with 10 bases in between. Germline V gives CDR1 SNHLY, CDR2 FYNNEI. This CDR3 has 13 amino acids. DNA of the CDR3: TGTGCCAGCAGAGATGACTCTAAAAACATTCAGTACTTC. Translation gives CASRDDSKNIQYF. The whole variable domain, remainder taken from reference TRBV2 and TRBJ2-4, is EPEVTQTPSHQVTQMGQEVILRCVPISNHLYFYWYRQILGQKVEFLVSFYNNEISEKSEIFDDQFSVERPDGSNFTLKIRSTKLEDSAMYFCASRDDSKNIQYFGAGTRLSVL.

The CDR3 nucleotides are TGTGCCAGCAGCTGGGGACTAGCCCACCAAGAGACCCAGTACTTC. It specifies CASSWGLAHQETQYF. This rearrangement joins TRBV5-4 to TRBJ2-5; 9 bases are shared with TRBD2. The CDR3 covers 15 residues. Germline assignment: CDR1 SGHNT and CDR2 YYREEE (reference sequence). J was trimmed by 0 bases and V by 3 bases; bases with no gene match: 3.

The chain links TRBV7-3 to TRBJ2-2; D might be TRBD2 (6 bases). CDR1 is SGHTA, CDR2 FQGTGA, per germline. The CDR3 consists of 13 residues. The ends were cut back, 5 bases at V and 5 bases at J, with 9 bases in the middle. The CDR3 loop is CASSPRETGELFF. DNA of the CDR3: TGTGCCAGCAGCCCACGGGAGACCGGGGAGCTGTTTTTT.

This clonotype turned up a few times. The V and J genes are TRBV7-7 and TRBJ2-5, with 9 bases that match TRBD2. This CDR3 contains 16 residues. Per the germline V gene, CDR1 is SSHAT and CDR2 is FNYEAQ (reference sequence). The CDR3 is CASSWGSASGTETQYF. The CDR3 DNA reads as TGTGCTAGCTCTTGGGGCTCGGCTAGCGGGACTGAGACCCAGTACTTC.

This chain connects TRBV7-8 to TRBJ1-1; unclear D gene. Germline V gives CDR1 SGHVS, CDR2 FQNEAQ. CDR3 length equals 15 residues. V shed 8 bases and J shed 2 bases, with 18 bases lying between them. The CDR3 DNA is TGTGCCAGCTCACCCGAAGGTTGGGGAAACACTGAAGCTTTCTTT. Its protein is CASSPEGWGNTEAFF.

This sequence joins TRBV25-1 and TRBJ1-3, with D perhaps TRBD1 (6 bases). The CDR3 is 17 amino acids. Germline assignment: CDR1 MGHDK and CDR2 SYGVNS. With 9 bases removed from V and 0 bases from J, the gap between germline ends came to 21 bases. The CDR3 here is CARGGVGGSDSGNTIYF. CDR3 coding DNA: TGTGCCAGGGGGGGGGTGGGGGGCTCCGACTCTGGAAACACCATATATTTT. The full variable domain, its missing parts supplied by reference TRBV25-1 and TRBJ1-3, is EADIYQTPRYLVIGTGKKITLECSQTMGHDKMYWYQQDPGMELHLIHYSYGVNSTEKGDLSSESTVSRIRTEHFPLTLESARPSHTSQYLCARGGVGGSDSGNTIYFGEGSWLTVV.

The chain joins TRBV5-6 to TRBJ2-7; D is possibly TRBD1 (7 bases). The V gene lost 0 bases and the J gene lost 5 bases, with 15 bases spanning the gap. The CDR3 contains 15 residues. Germline CDR1 is SGHDT and CDR2 is YYEEEE. CDR3 sequence: CASSLERAGGHEQYF. The CDR3 DNA follows: TGTGCCAGCAGCTTGGAACGGGCAGGGGGGCACGAGCAGTACTTC.

V is TRBV11-2 and J is TRBJ2-7; tentative D call: TRBD2 (6 bases). Trimming removed 2 bases at V and 6 bases at J, with 23 bases between. CDR1 is SGHAT, CDR2 FQNNGV, per germline. The CDR3 is 17 amino acids. CDR3 coding DNA: TGTGCCAGCAGCTTAACCCGGTGGGCTCCGGAGGGGCTCGAGCAGTACTTC. Translating it yields CASSLTRWAPEGLEQYF. The whole variable domain, filled in from reference TRBV11-2 and TRBJ2-7, reads EAGVAQSPRYKIIEKRQSVAFWCNPISGHATLYWYQQILGQGPKLLIQFQNNGVVDDSQLPKDRFSAERLKGVDSTLKIQPAKLEDSAVYLCASSLTRWAPEGLEQYFGPGTRLTVT.

This chain connects TRBV7-8 to TRBJ2-7; 9 bases fit TRBD1. Germline CDR1 SGHVS, CDR2 FQNEAQ. This CDR3 contains 13 residues. The trim removed 4 bases at V and 9 bases at J, leaving 7 bases unmatched. Written as DNA, the CDR3 is TGTGCCAGCAGCTCCGGGACAGGGCTAGGGCAGTACTTC. Its protein is CASSSGTGLGQYF.